These T cell receptor beta chains were read from a single sample in a study of T cell responses to AZD1222 COVID-19 vaccine. Repertoires were generated with immunoSEQ multiplex PCR, while TCRdb's copy carries only in-frame clones and drops some. The data hold 40,000 to 50,000 clones, with approximately 80% observed a single time. This sample comprised peripheral blood, obtained 28 days after the second AZD1222 dose. Source of these receptors: an adult who received the AZD1222 COVID-19 vaccine. Each CDR3 is given with its conserved first and last residue. D genes are given only for firm matches. Size is omitted from some rows. Given values are once, few, many or a class for expanded clones.

j_gene: TRBJ2-5; d_gene: NA; v_gene: TRBV3-1/TRBV3-2; abundance: once; CDR3aa: CASSQDRYSPQETQYF; CDR3nt: TGTGCCAGCAGCCAAGATCGATACAGCCCCCAAGAGACCCAGTACTTC
j_gene: TRBJ1-6; d_gene: NA; v_gene: TRBV5-1; abundance: NA; CDR3aa: CASSLGSLAVSPLHF; CDR3nt: TGCGCCAGCAGCTTGGGGTCCCTAGCGGTGTCACCCCTCCACTTT
j_gene: TRBJ1-1; d_gene: NA; v_gene: TRBV21-1; abundance: NA; CDR3aa: CASSALGPGGRRAFF; CDR3nt: TGTGCCAGCAGCGCCCTGGGCCCCGGGGGAAGGAGGGCTTTCTTT
j_gene: TRBJ2-7; d_gene: NA; v_gene: TRBV29-1; abundance: NA; CDR3aa: CSVEGVSGYEQYF; CDR3nt: TGCAGCGTTGAGGGGGTCTCCGGCTACGAGCAGTACTTC
j_gene: TRBJ1-6; d_gene: NA; v_gene: TRBV28; abundance: few; CDR3aa: CASSPGGDNSPLHF; CDR3nt: TGTGCCAGCAGCCCGGGAGGTGATAATTCACCCCTCCACTTT
j_gene: TRBJ2-2; d_gene: NA; v_gene: TRBV29-1; abundance: NA; CDR3aa: CSVEVSGDTGELFF; CDR3nt: TGCAGCGTTGAGGTTAGCGGAGACACCGGGGAGCTGTTTTTT
j_gene: TRBJ1-2; d_gene: TRBD1; v_gene: TRBV10-3; abundance: NA; CDR3aa: CAIGTGNGYTF; CDR3nt: TGTGCCATCGGGACAGGGAATGGCTACACCTTC
j_gene: TRBJ2-7; d_gene: NA; v_gene: TRBV6-5; abundance: few; CDR3aa: CASTPGRYEQYF; CDR3nt: TGTGCCAGCACCCCTGGGAGGTACGAGCAGTACTTC
j_gene: TRBJ2-1; d_gene: NA; v_gene: TRBV30; abundance: NA; CDR3aa: CAWSVLGREQFF; CDR3nt: TGTGCCTGGAGTGTACTCGGCAGAGAGCAGTTCTTC
j_gene: TRBJ2-1; d_gene: NA; v_gene: TRBV24-1; abundance: NA; CDR3aa: CATSDRIGGYNEQFF; CDR3nt: TGTGCCACCAGTGACAGGATCGGTGGGTACAATGAGCAGTTCTTC
j_gene: TRBJ2-6; d_gene: NA; v_gene: TRBV7-3; abundance: NA; CDR3aa: CASLVSRSGANVLTF; CDR3nt: TGTGCCAGCCTCGTATCCCGCTCTGGGGCCAACGTCCTGACTTTC
j_gene: TRBJ2-7; d_gene: NA; v_gene: TRBV3-1/TRBV3-2; abundance: few; CDR3aa: CASSQGRAAEQYF; CDR3nt: TGTGCCAGCAGCCAAGGGAGGGCCGCCGAGCAGTACTTC
j_gene: TRBJ1-1; d_gene: NA; v_gene: TRBV19; abundance: once; CDR3aa: CASRNRNTEAFF; CDR3nt: TGTGCCAGTAGGAACAGGAACACTGAAGCTTTCTTT
j_gene: TRBJ1-1; d_gene: NA; v_gene: TRBV7-8; abundance: NA; CDR3aa: CASSSDRNTEAFF; CDR3nt: TGTGCCAGCAGTTCTGACAGGAACACTGAAGCTTTCTTT
j_gene: TRBJ2-2; d_gene: NA; v_gene: TRBV7-9; abundance: NA; CDR3aa: CASSLTSSLGTGELFF; CDR3nt: TGTGCCAGCAGCTTAACTTCTAGCCTCGGAACCGGGGAGCTGTTTTTT
j_gene: TRBJ1-6; d_gene: NA; v_gene: TRBV6-1; abundance: few; CDR3aa: CASSETRVALHF; CDR3nt: TGTGCCAGCAGTGAAACACGCGTCGCCCTCCACTTT
j_gene: TRBJ1-2; d_gene: NA; v_gene: TRBV10-3; abundance: NA; CDR3aa: CAISESTQGYGYTF; CDR3nt: TGTGCCATCAGTGAGTCGACACAGGGATATGGCTACACCTTC
j_gene: TRBJ1-2; d_gene: TRBD1; v_gene: TRBV5-1; abundance: NA; CDR3aa: CASSIGQGSYGYTF; CDR3nt: TGCGCCAGCAGCATAGGACAGGGTAGCTATGGCTACACCTTC
j_gene: TRBJ2-3; d_gene: TRBD2; v_gene: TRBV30; abundance: NA; CDR3aa: CAWSGGGATQYF; CDR3nt: TGTGCCTGGAGTGGGGGGGGAGCTACGCAGTATTTT
j_gene: TRBJ2-2; d_gene: NA; v_gene: TRBV15; abundance: NA; CDR3aa: CATSNSGAGTGELFF; CDR3nt: TGTGCCACCAGCAATTCCGGGGCAGGAACCGGGGAGCTGTTTTTT
j_gene: TRBJ2-1; d_gene: TRBD2; v_gene: TRBV30; abundance: NA; CDR3aa: CAWSPKTSLVLNEQFF; CDR3nt: TGTGCCTGGAGCCCCAAGACTAGCCTGGTCCTCAATGAGCAGTTCTTC
j_gene: TRBJ1-1; d_gene: NA; v_gene: TRBV28; abundance: NA; CDR3aa: CASSPVGGSWNTEAFF; CDR3nt: TGTGCCAGCAGCCCTGTGGGCGGGTCCTGGAACACTGAAGCTTTCTTT
j_gene: TRBJ2-1; d_gene: NA; v_gene: TRBV28; abundance: NA; CDR3aa: CASSPRNEQFF; CDR3nt: TGTGCCAGCAGCCCCCGGAATGAGCAGTTCTTC
j_gene: TRBJ2-1; d_gene: NA; v_gene: TRBV5-1; abundance: once; CDR3aa: CASSLMPGVGIDVFF; CDR3nt: TGCGCCAGCAGCTTGATGCCAGGGGTGGGGATAGATGTGTTCTTC
j_gene: TRBJ1-2; d_gene: NA; v_gene: TRBV29-1; abundance: NA; CDR3aa: CSVPGAGAGANYGYTF; CDR3nt: TGCAGCGTACCCGGGGCCGGAGCCGGAGCTAACTATGGCTACACCTTC
j_gene: TRBJ1-4; d_gene: TRBD1; v_gene: TRBV10-3; abundance: NA; CDR3aa: CASRDRGEKLFF; CDR3nt: TGTGCCAGCCGGGACAGGGGTGAAAAACTGTTTTTT
j_gene: TRBJ1-1; d_gene: TRBD1; v_gene: TRBV28; abundance: few; CDR3aa: CASSLPGQLNTEAFF; CDR3nt: TGTGCCAGCAGTTTACCGGGACAGCTGAACACTGAAGCTTTCTTT
j_gene: TRBJ2-7; d_gene: NA; v_gene: TRBV27; abundance: NA; CDR3aa: CASSRNGQTYEQYF; CDR3nt: TGTGCCAGCAGTCGTAATGGGCAGACTTACGAGCAGTACTTC
j_gene: TRBJ2-2; d_gene: NA; v_gene: TRBV6-5; abundance: NA; CDR3aa: CASRTGTLTGELFF; CDR3nt: TGTGCCAGCAGAACCGGGACTCTCACCGGGGAGCTGTTTTTT
j_gene: TRBJ1-1; d_gene: NA; v_gene: TRBV6-2/TRBV6-3; abundance: NA; CDR3aa: CASSYRVSNTEAFF; CDR3nt: TGTGCCAGCAGTTACCGGGTCAGCAACACTGAAGCTTTCTTT
j_gene: TRBJ2-2; d_gene: NA; v_gene: TRBV6-4; abundance: NA; CDR3aa: CASSVGTGELFF; CDR3nt: TGTGCCAGCAGTGTGGGCACCGGGGAGCTGTTTTTT
j_gene: TRBJ2-3; d_gene: NA; v_gene: TRBV19; abundance: NA; CDR3aa: CASSDGGFTDTQYF; CDR3nt: TGTGCCAGTAGTGATGGGGGGTTCACAGATACGCAGTATTTT
j_gene: TRBJ2-3; d_gene: NA; v_gene: TRBV9; abundance: once; CDR3aa: CASSANLDTQYF; CDR3nt: TGTGCCAGCAGCGCCAACTTGGATACGCAGTATTTT
j_gene: TRBJ1-6; d_gene: NA; v_gene: TRBV20-1; abundance: NA; CDR3aa: CSASTGSGDSPLHF; CDR3nt: TGCAGTGCTAGTACGGGGAGCGGAGATTCACCCCTCCACTTT
j_gene: TRBJ1-6; d_gene: NA; v_gene: TRBV10-2; abundance: NA; CDR3aa: CASSEKGRDSPLHF; CDR3nt: TGCGCCAGCAGTGAGAAAGGGAGGGATTCACCCCTCCACTTT
j_gene: TRBJ2-7; d_gene: NA; v_gene: TRBV7-2; abundance: NA; CDR3aa: CASSLTGGPAGSYEQYF; CDR3nt: TGTGCCAGCAGCTTAACCGGGGGCCCCGCGGGATCCTACGAGCAGTACTTC
j_gene: TRBJ2-7; d_gene: TRBD1; v_gene: TRBV15; abundance: NA; CDR3aa: CATSRPGQIPYEQYF; CDR3nt: TGTGCCACCAGCAGACCGGGACAGATCCCCTACGAGCAGTACTTC
j_gene: TRBJ1-3; d_gene: NA; v_gene: TRBV27; abundance: NA; CDR3aa: CATKGHSGNTIYF; CDR3nt: TGTGCCACTAAGGGGCATTCTGGAAACACCATATATTTT
j_gene: TRBJ2-7; d_gene: TRBD1; v_gene: TRBV12-5; abundance: NA; CDR3aa: CASGGGQLKTYEQYF; CDR3nt: TGTGCTAGTGGTGGGGGACAGTTGAAGACCTACGAGCAGTACTTC
j_gene: TRBJ2-2; d_gene: TRBD2; v_gene: TRBV18; abundance: NA; CDR3aa: CASSPAIAGPNTGELFF; CDR3nt: TGTGCCAGCTCACCAGCCATAGCGGGGCCGAACACCGGGGAGCTGTTTTTT
j_gene: TRBJ1-5; d_gene: NA; v_gene: TRBV6-5; abundance: NA; CDR3aa: CASSREGQSNQPQHF; CDR3nt: TGTGCCAGCAGCCGGGAAGGACAGAGCAATCAGCCCCAGCATTTT
j_gene: TRBJ1-1; d_gene: NA; v_gene: TRBV3-1/TRBV3-2; abundance: NA; CDR3aa: CASSHPGWTGTEAFF; CDR3nt: TGTGCCAGCAGCCATCCCGGCTGGACGGGCACTGAAGCTTTCTTT
j_gene: TRBJ1-1; d_gene: NA; v_gene: TRBV25-1; abundance: NA; CDR3aa: CASSDRAAGNTEAFF; CDR3nt: TGTGCCAGCAGTGACAGGGCCGCTGGGAACACTGAAGCTTTCTTT
j_gene: TRBJ2-6; d_gene: NA; v_gene: TRBV9; abundance: NA; CDR3aa: CASSFNSRDPGANVLTF; CDR3nt: TGTGCCAGCAGCTTTAATTCGCGGGACCCTGGGGCCAACGTCCTGACTTTC
j_gene: TRBJ2-3; d_gene: TRBD1; v_gene: TRBV2; abundance: NA; CDR3aa: CASRPPGQGVSDTQYF; CDR3nt: TGTGCCAGCAGGCCACCGGGACAGGGGGTCTCAGATACGCAGTATTTT
j_gene: TRBJ2-7; d_gene: TRBD1; v_gene: TRBV11-2; abundance: NA; CDR3aa: CASRDNPGQGDFYEQYF; CDR3nt: TGTGCCAGCAGGGATAACCCGGGACAGGGGGACTTCTACGAGCAGTACTTC
j_gene: TRBJ1-1; d_gene: NA; v_gene: TRBV6-5; abundance: NA; CDR3aa: CASRDPSEAFF; CDR3nt: TGTGCCAGCAGGGACCCTTCTGAAGCTTTCTTT
j_gene: TRBJ1-4; d_gene: NA; v_gene: TRBV30; abundance: NA; CDR3aa: CAWRREKLFF; CDR3nt: TGTGCCTGGCGCAGGGAAAAACTGTTTTTT
j_gene: TRBJ1-3; d_gene: NA; v_gene: TRBV10-3; abundance: NA; CDR3aa: CAISGSLAGNTIYF; CDR3nt: TGTGCCATCAGCGGGTCCCTGGCTGGAAACACCATATATTTT
j_gene: TRBJ1-2; d_gene: NA; v_gene: TRBV6-5; abundance: NA; CDR3aa: CASSRDREGYGYTF; CDR3nt: TGTGCCAGCAGCCGAGACAGAGAGGGCTATGGCTACACCTTC
j_gene: TRBJ2-4; d_gene: NA; v_gene: TRBV5-6; abundance: once; CDR3aa: CASSFVVGPGSAKNIQYF; CDR3nt: TGTGCCAGCAGCTTTGTGGTGGGACCAGGGTCAGCCAAAAACATTCAGTACTTC
j_gene: TRBJ2-5; d_gene: NA; v_gene: TRBV9; abundance: NA; CDR3aa: CASSVQARWETQYF; CDR3nt: TGTGCCAGCAGCGTACAAGCGAGGTGGGAGACCCAGTACTTC
j_gene: TRBJ1-5; d_gene: NA; v_gene: TRBV19; abundance: few; CDR3aa: CASNPSFGGNQPQHF; CDR3nt: TGTGCCAGTAACCCCTCCTTTGGGGGCAATCAGCCCCAGCATTTT
j_gene: TRBJ1-2; d_gene: NA; v_gene: TRBV12-3/TRBV12-4; abundance: NA; CDR3aa: CASVGRGGYTF; CDR3nt: TGTGCCAGCGTTGGGAGGGGGGGCTACACCTTC
j_gene: TRBJ2-1; d_gene: TRBD2; v_gene: TRBV7-3; abundance: NA; CDR3aa: CASSTPGLKNEQFF; CDR3nt: TGTGCCAGCAGCACCCCGGGACTAAAAAATGAGCAGTTCTTC
j_gene: TRBJ1-6; d_gene: NA; v_gene: TRBV21-1; abundance: NA; CDR3aa: CASSKNRRQNNSPLHF; CDR3nt: TGTGCCAGCAGCAAAAATCGTAGGCAAAATAATTCACCCCTCCACTTT